The present T cell receptor beta chain was sequenced within a study of EBV T-cell therapy then PD-1 blockade in nasopharyngeal carcinoma. Concerning this clone itself: Its target is unknown.

The assay was immunoSEQ multiplex PCR, and TCRdb's table has in-frame clones only and misses some. The sample carries 14,000 or so clones, 84% recorded once. Regarding treatment: AdE1-LMPpoly-expanded autologous EBV-specific T-cell therapy followed by anti-PD-1 nivolumab. V shed 5 bases and J 2 bases; nucleotides not matched to a gene: 5. CDR3 length equals 16 residues. Germline V gene sequence: CDR1 SGHDN, CDR2 FVKESK. The clonotype was recovered from a man aged 35 to 55 with nasopharyngeal carcinoma. The source material was CD8+ T cells from blood, sampled at roughly day 97 from a patient whose treatment included autologous EBV-specific T cells and nivolumab. The chain joins TRBV14 to TRBJ2-5; TRBD2 matches at 13 bases. The CDR3 spells CASSRLAGGKQETQYF. The CDR3 DNA sequence: TGTGCCAGCAGCAGACTAGCGGGGGGTAAACAAGAGACCCAGTACTTC.